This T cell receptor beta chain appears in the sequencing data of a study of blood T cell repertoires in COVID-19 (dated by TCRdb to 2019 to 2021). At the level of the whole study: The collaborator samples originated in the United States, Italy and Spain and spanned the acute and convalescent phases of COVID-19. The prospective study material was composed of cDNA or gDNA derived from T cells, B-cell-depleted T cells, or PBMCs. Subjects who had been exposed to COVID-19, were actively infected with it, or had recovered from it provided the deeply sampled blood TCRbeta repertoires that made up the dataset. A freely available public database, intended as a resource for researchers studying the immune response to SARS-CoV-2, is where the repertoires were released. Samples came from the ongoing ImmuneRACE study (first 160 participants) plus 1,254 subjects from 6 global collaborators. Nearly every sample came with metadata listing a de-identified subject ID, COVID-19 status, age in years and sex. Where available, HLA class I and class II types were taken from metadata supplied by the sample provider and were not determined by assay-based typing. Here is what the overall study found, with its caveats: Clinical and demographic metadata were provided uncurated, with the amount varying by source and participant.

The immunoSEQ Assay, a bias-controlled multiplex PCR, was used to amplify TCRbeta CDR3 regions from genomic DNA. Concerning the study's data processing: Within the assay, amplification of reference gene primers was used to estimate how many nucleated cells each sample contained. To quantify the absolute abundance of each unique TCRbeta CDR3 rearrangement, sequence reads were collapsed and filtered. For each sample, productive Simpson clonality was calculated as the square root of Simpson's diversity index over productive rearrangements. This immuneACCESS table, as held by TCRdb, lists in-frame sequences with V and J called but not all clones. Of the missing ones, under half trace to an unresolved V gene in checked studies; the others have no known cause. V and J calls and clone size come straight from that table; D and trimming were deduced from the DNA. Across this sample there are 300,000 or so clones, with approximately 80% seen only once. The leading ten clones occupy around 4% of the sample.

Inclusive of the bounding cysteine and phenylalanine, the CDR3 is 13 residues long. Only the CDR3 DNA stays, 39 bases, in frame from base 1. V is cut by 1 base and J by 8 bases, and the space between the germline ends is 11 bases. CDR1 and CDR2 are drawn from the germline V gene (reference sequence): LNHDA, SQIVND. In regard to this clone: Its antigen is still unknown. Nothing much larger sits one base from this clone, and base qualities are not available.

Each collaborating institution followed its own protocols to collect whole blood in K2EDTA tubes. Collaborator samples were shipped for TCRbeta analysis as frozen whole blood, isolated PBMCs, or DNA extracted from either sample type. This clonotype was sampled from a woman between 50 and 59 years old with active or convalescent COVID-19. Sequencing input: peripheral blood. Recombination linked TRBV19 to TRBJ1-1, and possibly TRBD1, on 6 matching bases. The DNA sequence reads TGTGCCAGTAGTATAGTGGCGGGGGCGGAAGCTTTCTTT. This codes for CASSIVAGAEAFF.